Sequencing of this T cell receptor beta chain was carried out in a study of T cells in Graves' hyperthyroidism and ophthalmopathy. About the research overall: Before treatment of any kind, peripheral blood was taken at initial diagnosis.

Germline CDR1 SGHDT, CDR2 YYEEEE. V dropped 4 bases and J dropped 2 bases, with 10 bases sitting between them. There are 13 residues in the CDR3. RNA transcripts served as the template for amplifying TCR beta CDR3 regions. TCR CDR3 regions were first amplified by RT-PCR with HTBI primers. In TCRdb, the multiplex PCR reads were re-called with MiXCR into one record per CDR3 protein. The sample records hundreds of thousands of distinct CDR3 sequences, roughly 17% being singletons. There are a few counts of this clonotype. Individuals with ophthalmopathy presented a Clinical Activity Score of at least 3, a NOSPECS grade of at least 4 and a duration under 3 months. From around 11 ml of fresh peripheral blood, PBMCs were isolated.

The sample was blood. The clonotype comes from a woman aged 18-30 years with Graves' ophthalmopathy. J is TRBJ2-7 and V is TRBV5-6; TRBD1 might be the D (6 bases). CDR3 nucleotides: TGTGCCAGCAGCGGGTGGGACACCTACGAGCAGTACTTC. Translated, it gives CASSGWDTYEQYF.